These 13 T cell receptor beta chains were sequenced from one sample in a study of PD-1 blockade in classical Hodgkin lymphoma. TCRdb keeps only in-frame clones here, not all; method: immunoSEQ multiplex PCR. The data show roughly 81,000 clones, 80% to 95% seen once. All trial patients relapsed after autologous stem cell transplantation. The source was peripheral blood mononuclear cells (PBMCs), collected before the second cycle of nivolumab. The receptors come from a human donor with classical Hodgkin lymphoma.

This clone was found once. The genes are TRBV9 and TRBJ1-1; 9 positions match TRBD1. The CDR3 has 12 amino acids. The V segment lost 3 bases and the J segment 7 bases; nucleotides outside the gene matches: 1. Germline V gene lookup returns CDR1 SGDLS and CDR2 YYNGEE. As DNA, the CDR3 is TGTGCCAGCAGCGCGGGACAGGGTGAAGCTTTCTTT. As protein: CASSAGQGEAFF.

V and J are TRBV9 and TRBJ1-1; 12 bases map to TRBD1. V lost 2 bases and J lost 2; bases outside the gene matches: 7. The CDR3 has 17 amino acids. Germline values: CDR1 SGDLS, CDR2 YYNGEE. The CDR3 loop is CASSVWGQGARNTEAFF. The CDR3 nucleotides are TGTGCCAGCAGCGTCTGGGGACAGGGGGCGCGAAACACTGAAGCTTTCTTT.

The genes are TRBV5-1 and TRBJ2-7; 8 bases map to TRBD1. The CDR3 has 16 amino acids. Germline V gene lookup returns CDR1 SGHRS and CDR2 YFSETQ. V gave up 1 base and J gave up 0 bases; unmatched junction bases: 6. CDR3 sequence (DNA): TGCGCCAGCAGCTTGCGTGGGGACAGGAGCTCCTACGAGCAGTACTTC. Protein sequence: CASSLRGDRSSYEQYF.

This chain joins TRBV7-9 and TRBJ2-7; 7 bases fit TRBD1. The length of the CDR3 is 14 residues. Trimming removed 4 bases from V and 1 base from J; junction bases left unmatched: 4. In germline, CDR1 is SEHNR, CDR2 FQNEAQ (reference sequence). CDR3 DNA sequence: TGTGCCAGCAGCTCGTCGACAGGGTCCTACGAGCAGTACTTC. This sequence encodes CASSSSTGSYEQYF.

This sequence joins TRBV18 and TRBJ1-1; 12 positions agree with TRBD1. J was trimmed by 4 bases and V by 2 bases; bases with no gene match: 8. Per germline, CDR1 KGHSH and CDR2 LQKENI. The CDR3 contains 17 residues. This CDR3 reads CASSPSIGTGGFTEAFF. The CDR3 region has the DNA TGTGCCAGCTCACCATCTATTGGGACAGGGGGCTTCACTGAAGCTTTCTTT. The full variable domain, rest sourced from reference TRBV18 and TRBJ1-1, is NAGVMQNPRHLVRRRGQEARLRCSPMKGHSHVYWYRQLPEEGLKFMVYLQKENIIDESGMPKERFSAEFPKEGPSILRIQQVVRGDSAAYFCASSPSIGTGGFTEAFFGQGTRLTVV.

The chain uses TRBV7-9 and TRBJ1-1; TRBD1 agrees at 7 bases. CDR1 and CDR2 (germline): SEHNR, FQNEAQ (reference sequence). V was pared by 5 bases and J by 6 bases, with 9 bases of the junction left unmatched. This CDR3 contains 14 residues. This chain's CDR3 is CASSAPTGLAEAFF. Here the CDR3 DNA reads TGTGCCAGCAGCGCGCCGACAGGGTTGGCTGAAGCTTTCTTT.

V and J are TRBV28 and TRBJ2-7, with TRBD2 matching 11 bases. The ends lost 6 bases at V and 4 bases at J; junction bases unmatched: 8. This CDR3 is 15 amino acids long. Germline assignment: CDR1 MDHEN and CDR2 SYDVKM. CDR3 nucleotides: TGTGCCAGCAGCCTGATACTAGCGGGAGTATACGAGCAGTACTTC. Translating gives CASSLILAGVYEQYF.

This chain connects TRBV29-1 to TRBJ1-1; 10 bases are a match to TRBD1. Germline assignment: CDR1 SQVTM and CDR2 ANQGSEA. After removal of 3 bases from V and 7 bases from J, the junction contained 8 bases not matched to a gene. The CDR3 has 14 amino acids. CDR3 DNA sequence: TGCAGCGTTGATGGCCTGGGACAGGGGATTGAAGCTTTCTTT. It translates to CSVDGLGQGIEAFF.

V usage is TRBV5-4 and J usage is TRBJ1-1, with 8 bases fitting TRBD1. Germline values: CDR1 SGHNT, CDR2 YYREEE (reference sequence). This CDR3 is 19 amino acids long. Trimming took 4 bases from V and 3 from J; bases not matched to a gene: 20. In DNA form, the CDR3 reads TGTGCCAGCAGCCCCGGAAGTCGCAGGGGGCTGGACCAGCACACTGAAGCTTTCTTT. Translated, it gives CASSPGSRRGLDQHTEAFF.

J is TRBJ2-3 and V is TRBV7-9, with D perhaps TRBD1 (6 bases). Germline-derived CDR1 and CDR2 are SEHNR and FQNEAQ (reference sequence). V gave up 5 bases and J gave up 6 bases, with 18 bases separating them. The CDR3 runs to 15 residues. CDR3 in amino acids: CASSPPATGLDTQYF. DNA of the CDR3: TGTGCCAGCAGCCCTCCAGCTACAGGGTTGGATACGCAGTATTTT.

The chain joins TRBV10-2 to TRBJ2-7; no reliable D call. Germline CDR1 WSHSY, CDR2 SAAADI. This CDR3 comprises 12 residues. V shed 2 bases and J shed 7 bases, with 9 bases lying between them. The CDR3 is CASSETGAEQYF. The CDR3 DNA follows: TGCGCCAGCAGTGAGACTGGAGCGGAGCAGTACTTC.

The chain has TRBV7-2 and TRBJ2-3; TRBD1 is a possible D gene (6 bases). Germline assignment: CDR1 SGHTA and CDR2 FQGNSA. Between the trimmed V and J ends, which lost 5 bases and 8 bases, there was a span of 14 bases. The CDR3 runs 13 residues. The CDR3 spells CASSLYRDGTQYF. In DNA, the CDR3 is TGTGCCAGCAGCCTATACAGGGACGGTACGCAGTATTTT. The variable domain in full, completed from reference TRBV7-2 and TRBJ2-3, reads GAGVSQSPSNKVTEKGKDVELRCDPISGHTALYWYRQSLGQGLEFLIYFQGNSAPDKSGLPSDRFSAERTGGSVSTLTIQRTQQEDSAVYLCASSLYRDGTQYFGPGTRLTVL.

This sequence joins TRBV28 and TRBJ2-7; 8 positions agree with TRBD1. Germline values: CDR1 MDHEN, CDR2 SYDVKM. J gave up 0 bases and V 5 bases, and 15 bases lay outside the gene matches. The CDR3 runs to 18 residues. The CDR3 protein is CASSLLGQGRGSSYEQYF. DNA for the CDR3: TGTGCCAGCAGTCTACTAGGACAGGGAAGGGGAAGCTCCTACGAGCAGTACTTC.